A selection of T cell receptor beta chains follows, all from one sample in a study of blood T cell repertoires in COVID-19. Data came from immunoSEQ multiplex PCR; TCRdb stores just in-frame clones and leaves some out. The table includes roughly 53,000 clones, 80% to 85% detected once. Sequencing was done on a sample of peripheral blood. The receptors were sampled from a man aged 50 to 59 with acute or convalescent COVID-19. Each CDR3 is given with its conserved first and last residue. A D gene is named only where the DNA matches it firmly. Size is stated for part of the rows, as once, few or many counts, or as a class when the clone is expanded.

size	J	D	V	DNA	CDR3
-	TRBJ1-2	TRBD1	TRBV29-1	TGCAGCATCTCCTTCGGACAGGGGGTAGGCTACACCTTC	CSISFGQGVGYTF
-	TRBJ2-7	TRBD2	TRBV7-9	TGTGCCAGCAGCTTGGGGGAGGGAGCCTCCTACGAGCAGTACTTC	CASSLGEGASYEQYF
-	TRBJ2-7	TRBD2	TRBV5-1	TGCGCCAGCAGCCGCGGGACTAGCTACGAGCAGTACTTC	CASSRGTSYEQYF
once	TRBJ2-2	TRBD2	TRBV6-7	TGTGCCAGCAGTTACTCCGCTAGCGGGGGAAGTGCGAACACCGGGGAGCTGTTTTTT	CASSYSASGGSANTGELFF
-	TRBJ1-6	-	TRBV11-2	TGTGCCAGCAGCTACCTGGGGCAGTCCTATAATTCACCCCTCCACTTT	CASSYLGQSYNSPLHF
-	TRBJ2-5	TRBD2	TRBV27	TGTGCCAGCGGCGGACTAGACCAAGAGACCCAGTACTTC	CASGGLDQETQYF
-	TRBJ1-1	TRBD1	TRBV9	TGTGCCAGCAGCGTAGCCGGGACAGCTGAAGCTTTCTTT	CASSVAGTAEAFF
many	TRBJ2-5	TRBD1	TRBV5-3	TGTGCCAGAAGCCCCCGGGACAGGGGGCGTGAGACCCAGTACTTC	CARSPRDRGRETQYF
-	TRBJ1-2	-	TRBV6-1	TGTGCCAGCAGTGAAGGTGAGAACAGATATGGCTACACCTTC	CASSEGENRYGYTF
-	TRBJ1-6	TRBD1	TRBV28	TGTGCCAGCAGTCCGCGGACAGGGGTGTCCCATAATTCACCCCTCCACTTT	CASSPRTGVSHNSPLHF
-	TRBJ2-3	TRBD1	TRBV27	TGTGCCAGCAGTTTCCCCCGACAGGGGGGTTCTAGCACAGATACGCAGTATTTT	CASSFPRQGGSSTDTQYF
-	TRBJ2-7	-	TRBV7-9	TGTGCCAGCAGCTTCTCACAGACAGGCTACGAGCAGTACTTC	CASSFSQTGYEQYF
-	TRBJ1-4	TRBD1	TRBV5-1	TGCGCCAGCACCATGGGGACAGGGTCCGAAAAACTGTTTTTT	CASTMGTGSEKLFF
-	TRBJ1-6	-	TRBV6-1	TGTGCCAGCAGTGAAGTGCAGGGCGGTTCACCCCTCCACTTT	CASSEVQGGSPLHF
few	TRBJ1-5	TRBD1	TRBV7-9	TGTGCCAGCAGCTCTGGACAGGAAAGTATCAATCAGCCCCAGCATTTT	CASSSGQESINQPQHF
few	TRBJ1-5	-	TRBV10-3	TGTGCCATCCGTATGGAGGGAGGAAATCAGCCCCAGCATTTT	CAIRMEGGNQPQHF
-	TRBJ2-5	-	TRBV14	TGTGCCAGCAGCCATAATTTTCGCGGGAACCGAGAGACCCAGTACTTC	CASSHNFRGNRETQYF
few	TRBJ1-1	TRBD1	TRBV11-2	TGTGCCAGCAGCTCCTTTAGGGACAGGGGGTCTGAAGCTTTCTTT	CASSSFRDRGSEAFF
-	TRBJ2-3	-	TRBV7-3	TGTGCCAGCAGCTTAGGGCCCCGGAGGCCCACAGATACGCAGTATTTT	CASSLGPRRPTDTQYF
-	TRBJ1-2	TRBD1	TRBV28	TGTGCCAGCAGTCCAGGGGGTCTCTATGGCTACACCTTC	CASSPGGLYGYTF
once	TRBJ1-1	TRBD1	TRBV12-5	TGTGCTAGTGGTTTGGAGGGGGCGCGGACTGAAGCTTTCTTT	CASGLEGARTEAFF
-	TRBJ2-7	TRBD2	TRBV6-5	TGTGCCGGTGGGACTAGCCCCAACGAGCAGTACTTC	CAGGTSPNEQYF
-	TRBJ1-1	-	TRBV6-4	TGTGCCAGCAGTGAGACAGGGAACACTGAAGCTTTCTTT	CASSETGNTEAFF
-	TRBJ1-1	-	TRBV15	TGTGCCACCAGCCCCCAGTATTCGGGGGGGAACACTGAAGCTTTCTTT	CATSPQYSGGNTEAFF
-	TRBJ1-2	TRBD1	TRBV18	TGTGCCAGCTCAGCAGGGGGCGCGGACTATGGCTACACCTTC	CASSAGGADYGYTF
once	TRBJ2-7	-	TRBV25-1	TGTGCCAGCAGTGAAAGCCCCCCTGAGACAGAGTACTACGAGCAGTACTTC	CASSESPPETEYYEQYF
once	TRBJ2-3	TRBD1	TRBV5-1	TGCGCCAGCAGCCTCCAGGGCGACAGGGGGGATACGCAGTATTTT	CASSLQGDRGDTQYF
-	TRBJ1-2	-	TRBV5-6	TGTGCCAGCAGCTTCGGGGGTAGAAGTAATGGTTACACCTTC	CASSFGGRSNGYTF
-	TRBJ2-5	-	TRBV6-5	TGTGCCAGCCTTCGACAGACTCAAGAGACCCAGTACTTC	CASLRQTQETQYF
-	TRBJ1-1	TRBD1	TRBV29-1	TGCAGCGTTTCAGAGGGACAGGGGAGATCTGAAGCTTTCTTT	CSVSEGQGRSEAFF
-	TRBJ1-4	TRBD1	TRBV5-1	TGCGCCAGCAGGGGGTGGCGCGGACAGGGCGAAGGTGAAAAACTGTTTTTT	CASRGWRGQGEGEKLFF
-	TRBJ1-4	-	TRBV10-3	TGTGCGGCGGGGGCAACTAATGAAAAACTGTTTTTT	CAAGATNEKLFF
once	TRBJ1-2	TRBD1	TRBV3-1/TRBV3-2	TGTGCCAGCAGCCAAAGACGGGGACAGGGGGGGACTGGCTACACCTTC	CASSQRRGQGGTGYTF
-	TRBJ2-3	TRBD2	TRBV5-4	TGTGCCAGCAGTAACAGACTAGCGGGAGAACCTGATACGCAGTATTTT	CASSNRLAGEPDTQYF
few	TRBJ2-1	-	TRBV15	TGTGCCACCAGCGTTGGGGCCCTCAATGAGCAGTTCTTC	CATSVGALNEQFF
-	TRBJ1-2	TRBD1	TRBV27	TGTGCCAGCAGTAGAGATCCAGGGGGCGCGTCCGTCTATGGCTACACCTTC	CASSRDPGGASVYGYTF
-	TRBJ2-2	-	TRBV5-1	TGCGCCAGCAGCTTGGAAGGTGGACTAAACACCGGGGAGCTGTTTTTT	CASSLEGGLNTGELFF
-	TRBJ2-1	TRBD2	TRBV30	TGTGCCTGGAGTGTAGTTAGCGGGGGAGAGCAGTTCTTC	CAWSVVSGGEQFF
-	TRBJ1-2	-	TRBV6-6	TGTGCCAGCAGTTACGCGACAGACTATGGCTACACCTTC	CASSYATDYGYTF
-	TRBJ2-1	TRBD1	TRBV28	TGTGCCAGCAGTTTAGGATGGGGTATGGGACAGGGGCAATACAATGAGCAGTTCTTC	CASSLGWGMGQGQYNEQFF
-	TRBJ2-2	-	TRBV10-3	TGTGCCATCAGTGAGGAGGGGGGGAGGTCCGGGGAGCTGTTTTTT	CAISEEGGRSGELFF
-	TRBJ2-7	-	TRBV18	TGTGCCAGCTCCCCGGGGGACCCCTACGAGCAGTACTTC	CASSPGDPYEQYF
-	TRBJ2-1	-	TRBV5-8	TGTGCCAGCAGCTTGGGGAACTCGGGAATGAATGAGCAGTTCTTC	CASSLGNSGMNEQFF
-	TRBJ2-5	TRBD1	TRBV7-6	TGTGCCAGCAGCTGGGGAACGGGACAGGGGGAAGAAGAGACCCAGTACTTC	CASSWGTGQGEEETQYF
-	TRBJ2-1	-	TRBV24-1	TGTGCCACCAGTGATGTCCGGGACAAACACAATGAGCAGTTCTTC	CATSDVRDKHNEQFF
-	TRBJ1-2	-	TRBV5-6	TGTGCCAGCAGCCCCACAATTTCGACAGATGGCTACACCTTC	CASSPTISTDGYTF
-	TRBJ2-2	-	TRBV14	TGTGCCAGCAGGGACATAACCGGGGAGCTGTTTTTT	CASRDITGELFF
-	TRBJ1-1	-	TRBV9	TGTGCCAGCAGCGTAGGTGGGGGGGCAGGCACTGAAGCTTTCTTT	CASSVGGGAGTEAFF
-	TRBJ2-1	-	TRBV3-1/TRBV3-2	TGTGCCAGCAGCCAAGATGGAGGTGGAGGTTACAATGAGCAGTTCTTC	CASSQDGGGGYNEQFF
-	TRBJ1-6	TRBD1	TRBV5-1	TGCGCCAGCAGCGTTTTTCCGGGACAGGAAAATTCACCCCTCCACTTT	CASSVFPGQENSPLHF
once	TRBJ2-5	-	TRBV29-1	TGCAGCGTTGAAGATGATACTAGAAGCCAAGAGACCCAGTACTTC	CSVEDDTRSQETQYF
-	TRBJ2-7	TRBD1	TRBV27	TGTGCCAGCAGTTTCCGGGGACAGGGGGAATACGAGCAGTACTTC	CASSFRGQGEYEQYF
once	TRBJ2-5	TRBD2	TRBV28	TGTGCCCTGCACCCCTCACTAGCGGGAGGGCCTGAGACCCAGTACTTC	CALHPSLAGGPETQYF
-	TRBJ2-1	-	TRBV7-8	TGTGCCAGCAGCTACTCCGGGACATCATACAATGAGCAGTTCTTC	CASSYSGTSYNEQFF
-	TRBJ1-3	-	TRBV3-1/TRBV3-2	TGTGCCAGCAGCCAAGATCGGGGTAGCGGAAACACCATATATTTT	CASSQDRGSGNTIYF
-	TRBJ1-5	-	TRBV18	TGTGCCAGCTCACCGGCAGGCAATCAGCCCCAGCATTTT	CASSPAGNQPQHF
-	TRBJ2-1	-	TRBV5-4	TGTGCCAGCAGCCGAGGGGGGGATGAGCAGTTCTTC	CASSRGGDEQFF
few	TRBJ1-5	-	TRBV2	TGTGCCAGCACCGGAATCGGCGGCCAACAGCCCCAGCATTTT	CASTGIGGQQPQHF
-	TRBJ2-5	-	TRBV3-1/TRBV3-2	TGTGCCAGCAGCCAAGATTCCACCAGCCAAGAGACCCAGTACTTC	CASSQDSTSQETQYF
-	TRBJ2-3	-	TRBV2	TGTGCCAGCAGTGACGTGGACTCCGCAGATACGCAGTATTTT	CASSDVDSADTQYF